Listed below are T cell receptor beta chains from one sample, sequenced in a study of blood T cell repertoires in COVID-19. Here immunoSEQ multiplex PCR was the method, and the copy in TCRdb shows in-frame clones only, minus some. This sample has 200,000 to 250,000 clones, with approximately 86% found just once. The sequenced material came from peripheral blood. The receptors here all came from a woman in her 30s with COVID-19, enrolled during active disease. Each CDR3 is given without its conserved first and last residue. Some rows mark clone size as missing; the rest say once, few, many or name a class of expanded clone.

>TRBV7-3|TRBJ2-1|.
ASSLVGSRDEQF
>TRBV7-8|TRBJ1-5|.
ASSLAQGGYQPQH
>TRBV5-4|TRBJ2-7|once
ASSLNRGESYEQY
>TRBV28|TRBJ2-2|.
ASTPGGINTGELF
>TRBV29-1|TRBJ2-1|.
SAARDRGNNEQF
>TRBV18|TRBJ1-2|.
ASSPLDRGGGYT
>TRBV5-1|TRBJ2-5|.
ASSLDRVETQY
>TRBV4-3|TRBJ1-1|.
ASSHINAAMNTEAF
>TRBV5-1|TRBJ2-5|.
ASSFSGGAGETQY
>TRBV10-3|TRBJ1-2|.
ASQLGGGYT
>TRBV19|TRBJ1-6|.
ASSFETGGGDSPLH
>TRBV30|TRBJ2-1|.
AWNRRASGALPGEQF
>TRBV7-3|TRBJ1-1|.
ASSPGTGTMNTEAF
>TRBV21-1|TRBJ2-1|.
ASTGTPRWASYNEQF